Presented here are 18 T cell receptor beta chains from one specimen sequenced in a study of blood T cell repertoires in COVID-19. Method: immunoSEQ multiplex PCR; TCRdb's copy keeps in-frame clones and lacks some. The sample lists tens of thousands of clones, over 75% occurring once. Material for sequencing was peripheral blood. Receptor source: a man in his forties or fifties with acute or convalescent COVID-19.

The CDR3 protein is CASSYSAQRGGTSSYNEQFF. CDR3 in DNA: TGTGCCAGCAGTTACTCGGCGCAACGGGGCGGGACGAGCTCCTACAATGAGCAGTTCTTC. This chain uses TRBV6-2 or TRBV6-3 with TRBJ2-1; D might be TRBD2 (6 bases). The germline gives CDR1 MNHEY, CDR2 SVGEGT. The CDR3 contains 20 residues. Trimming pared 0 bases from V and 0 bases from J, leaving 21 bases between.

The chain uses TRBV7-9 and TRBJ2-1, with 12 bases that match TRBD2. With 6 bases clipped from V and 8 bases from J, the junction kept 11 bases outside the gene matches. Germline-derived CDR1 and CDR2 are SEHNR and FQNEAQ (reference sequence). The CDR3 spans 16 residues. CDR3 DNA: TGTGCCAGCAGACCAGTCCTAGCGGGAGGGCCCTATGAGCAGTTCTTC. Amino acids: CASRPVLAGGPYEQFF.

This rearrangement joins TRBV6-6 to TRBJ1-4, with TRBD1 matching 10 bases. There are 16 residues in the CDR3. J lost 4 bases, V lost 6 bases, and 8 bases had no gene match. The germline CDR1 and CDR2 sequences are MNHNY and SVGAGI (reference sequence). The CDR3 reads CASRRGTGVFNEKLFF. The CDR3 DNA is TGTGCCAGCAGACGAGGGACAGGGGTATTTAATGAAAAACTGTTTTTT.

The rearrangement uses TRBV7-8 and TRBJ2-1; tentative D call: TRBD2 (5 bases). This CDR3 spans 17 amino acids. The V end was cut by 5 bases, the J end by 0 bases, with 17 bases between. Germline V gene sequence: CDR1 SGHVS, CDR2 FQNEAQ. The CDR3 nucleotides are TGTGCCAGCAGCCGACCCGGGGTCGGAGTCTCCTACAATGAGCAGTTCTTC. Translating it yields CASSRPGVGVSYNEQFF.

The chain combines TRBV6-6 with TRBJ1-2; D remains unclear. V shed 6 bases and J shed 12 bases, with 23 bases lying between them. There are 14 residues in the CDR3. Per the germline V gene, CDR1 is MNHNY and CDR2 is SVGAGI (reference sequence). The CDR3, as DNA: TGTGCCAGCAGGGACCCCTGGGAGCAGCCGACTCACACCTTC. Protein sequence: CASRDPWEQPTHTF.

In DNA, the CDR3 is TGTGCCTGGAGGAAAGGGACAGGCGGTAATGAAAAACTGTTTTTT. Amino acid sequence: CAWRKGTGGNEKLFF. The J gene is TRBJ1-4, the V gene TRBV30, with 8 bases matching TRBD1. Germline CDR1 reads GTSNPN; CDR2 reads SVGIG (reference sequence). The junction had 7 bases not matched to a gene; V was cut back by 3 bases and J by 4 bases. This CDR3 region has 15 residues.

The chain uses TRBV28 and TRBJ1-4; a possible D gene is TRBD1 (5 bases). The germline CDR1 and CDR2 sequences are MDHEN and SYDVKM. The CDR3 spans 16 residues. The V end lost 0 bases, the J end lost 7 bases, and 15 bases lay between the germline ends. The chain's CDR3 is CASSLWGGGGGEKLFF. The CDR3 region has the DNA TGTGCCAGCAGTTTATGGGGTGGGGGAGGTGGTGAAAAACTGTTTTTT.

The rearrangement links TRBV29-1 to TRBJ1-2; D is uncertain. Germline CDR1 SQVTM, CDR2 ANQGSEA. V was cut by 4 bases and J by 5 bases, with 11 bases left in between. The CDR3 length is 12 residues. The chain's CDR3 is CSVVAGSYGYTF. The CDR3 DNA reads TGCAGCGTTGTGGCGGGATCATATGGCTACACCTTC.

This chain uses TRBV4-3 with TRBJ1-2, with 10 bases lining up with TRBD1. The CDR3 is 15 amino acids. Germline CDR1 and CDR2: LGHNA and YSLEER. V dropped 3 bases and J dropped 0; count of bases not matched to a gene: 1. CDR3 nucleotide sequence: TGCGCCAGCAGCCATGGACAGGGGGCTAACTATGGCTACACCTTC. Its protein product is CASSHGQGANYGYTF.

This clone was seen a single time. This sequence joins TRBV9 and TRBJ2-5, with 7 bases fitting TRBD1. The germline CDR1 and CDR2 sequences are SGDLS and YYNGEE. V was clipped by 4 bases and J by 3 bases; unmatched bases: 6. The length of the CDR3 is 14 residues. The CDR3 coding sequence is TGTGCCAGCAGCCCAGGGACAGCTAAAGAGACCCAGTACTTC. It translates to CASSPGTAKETQYF.

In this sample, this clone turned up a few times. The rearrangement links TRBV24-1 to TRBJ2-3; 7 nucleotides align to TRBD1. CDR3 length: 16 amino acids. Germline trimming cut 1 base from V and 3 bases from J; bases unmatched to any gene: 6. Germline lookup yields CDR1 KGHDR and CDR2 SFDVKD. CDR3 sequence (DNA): TGTGCCACCAGTGATTTACGGACAGGATTAACAGATACGCAGTATTTT. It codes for CATSDLRTGLTDTQYF.

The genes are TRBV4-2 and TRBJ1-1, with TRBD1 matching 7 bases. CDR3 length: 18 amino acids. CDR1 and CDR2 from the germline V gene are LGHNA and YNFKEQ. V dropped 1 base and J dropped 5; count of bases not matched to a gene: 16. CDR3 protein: CASSQVLLQGLTVTEAFF. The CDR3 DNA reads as TGTGCCAGCAGCCAAGTCTTGTTACAGGGGTTGACGGTTACTGAAGCTTTCTTT.

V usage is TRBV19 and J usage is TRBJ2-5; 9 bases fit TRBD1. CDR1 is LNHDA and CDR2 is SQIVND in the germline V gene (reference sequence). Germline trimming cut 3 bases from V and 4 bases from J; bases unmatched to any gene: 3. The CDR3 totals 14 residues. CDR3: CASSIGTGRETQYF. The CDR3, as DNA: TGTGCCAGTAGTATCGGGACAGGGCGAGAGACCCAGTACTTC.

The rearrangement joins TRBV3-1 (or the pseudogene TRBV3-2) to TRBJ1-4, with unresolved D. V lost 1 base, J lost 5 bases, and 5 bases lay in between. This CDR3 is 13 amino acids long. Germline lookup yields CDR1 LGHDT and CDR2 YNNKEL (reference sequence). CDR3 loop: CASSQGTNEKLFF. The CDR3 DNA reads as TGTGCCAGCAGCCAAGGCACAAATGAAAAACTGTTTTTT.

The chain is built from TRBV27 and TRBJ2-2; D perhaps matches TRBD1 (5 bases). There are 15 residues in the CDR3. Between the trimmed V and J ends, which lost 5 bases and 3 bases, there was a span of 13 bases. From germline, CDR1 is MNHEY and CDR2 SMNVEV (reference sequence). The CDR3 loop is CASSKTEIYTGELFF. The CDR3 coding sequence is TGTGCCAGCAGTAAGACAGAGATCTACACCGGGGAGCTGTTTTTT.

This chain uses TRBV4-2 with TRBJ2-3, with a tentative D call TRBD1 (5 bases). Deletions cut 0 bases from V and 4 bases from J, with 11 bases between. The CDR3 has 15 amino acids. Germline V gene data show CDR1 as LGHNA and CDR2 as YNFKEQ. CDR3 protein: CASSQEKQGPDTQYF. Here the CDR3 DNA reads TGTGCCAGCAGCCAAGAAAAGCAGGGCCCAGATACGCAGTATTTT.

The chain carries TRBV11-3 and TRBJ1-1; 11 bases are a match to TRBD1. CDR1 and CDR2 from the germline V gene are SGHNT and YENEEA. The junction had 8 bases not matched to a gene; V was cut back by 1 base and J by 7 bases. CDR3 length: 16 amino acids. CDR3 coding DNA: TGTGCCAGCAGCTTAGTACTGGACAGGGGGCTTAGTGAAGCTTTCTTT. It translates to CASSLVLDRGLSEAFF. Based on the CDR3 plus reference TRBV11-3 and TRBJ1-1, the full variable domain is EAGVVQSPRYKIIEKKQPVAFWCNPISGHNTLYWYLQNLGQGPELLIRYENEEAVDDSQLPKDRFSAERLKGVDSTLKIQPAELGDSAVYLCASSLVLDRGLSEAFFGQGTRLTVV.

Here the CDR3 DNA reads TGCGCCAGCAGCCAATTCGACCTAGCGGCCTACAATGAGCAGTTCTTC. Protein: CASSQFDLAAYNEQFF. The genes are TRBV4-1 and TRBJ2-1; 7 bases are a match to TRBD2. The CDR3 has 16 residues. V was clipped by 2 bases and J by 2 bases; unmatched bases: 6. Germline-derived CDR1 and CDR2 are MGHRA and YSYEKL.